This entry describes one T cell receptor beta chain. Its target is not known. V lost 0 bases to trimming and J lost 3 bases; unmatched junction nucleotides: 8. There are 17 residues in the CDR3. The germline CDR1 and CDR2 sequences are LGHDT and YNNKEL (reference sequence). Amplified regions were TCR beta CDR3 sequences from RNA transcripts. The study used the HTBI primer set for a first-round RT-PCR of the TCR CDR3. MiXCR, applied by TCRdb to the multiplex PCR reads, yields one record per CDR3 protein. The table includes under 650,000 distinct CDR3 sequences, 15% to 20% detected once. The record originates from a study of T cells in Graves' hyperthyroidism and ophthalmopathy. The overall study: Peripheral blood draws took place at initial diagnosis, ahead of any treatment. General study results and limits: The majority of expanded thyroid clonotypes above 0.001 also appeared in blood. Ophthalmopathy and stable hyperthyroidism were told apart by a 13 V-J model.

The definition of stable Graves' hyperthyroidism was no ophthalmopathy progression within 18 months. This TCR was recovered from a young woman with Graves' hyperthyroidism. The V gene is TRBV3-1, the J gene TRBJ1-2; 9 bases match TRBD1. Sequences were obtained from blood. The CDR3 DNA reads as TGTGCCAGCAGCCAAGATCAGACAGGGGGGACATACTATGGCTACACCTTC. Translated: CASSQDQTGGTYYGYTF. Looking up the rest from reference TRBV3-1 and TRBJ1-2 gives the full variable domain: DTAVSQTPKYLVTQMGNDKSIKCEQNLGHDTMYWYKQDSKKFLKIMFSYNNKELIINETVPNRFSPKSPDKAHLNLHINSLELGDSAVYFCASSQDQTGGTYYGYTFGSGTRLTVV.